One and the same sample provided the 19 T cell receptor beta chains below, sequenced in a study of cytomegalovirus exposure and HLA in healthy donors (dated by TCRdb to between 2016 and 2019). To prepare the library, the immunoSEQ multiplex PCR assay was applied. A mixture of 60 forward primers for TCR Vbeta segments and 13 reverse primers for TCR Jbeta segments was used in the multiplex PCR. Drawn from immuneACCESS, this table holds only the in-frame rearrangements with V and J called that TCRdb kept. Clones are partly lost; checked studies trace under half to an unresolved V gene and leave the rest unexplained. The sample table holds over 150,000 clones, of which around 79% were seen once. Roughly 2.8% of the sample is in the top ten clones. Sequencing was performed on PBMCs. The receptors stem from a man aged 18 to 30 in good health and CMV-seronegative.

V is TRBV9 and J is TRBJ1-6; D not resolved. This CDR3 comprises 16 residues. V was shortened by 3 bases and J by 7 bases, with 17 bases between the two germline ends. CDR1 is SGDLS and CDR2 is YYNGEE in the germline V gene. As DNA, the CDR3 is TGTGCCAGCAGCGCCACACCCGGGAGGGTCAATTCACCCCTCCACTTT. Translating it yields CASSATPGRVNSPLHF.

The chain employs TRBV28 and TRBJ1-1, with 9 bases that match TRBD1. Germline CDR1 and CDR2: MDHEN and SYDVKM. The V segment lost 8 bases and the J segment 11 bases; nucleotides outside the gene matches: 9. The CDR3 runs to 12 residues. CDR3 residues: CASSLQGAGAFF. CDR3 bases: TGTGCCAGCTCTCTACAGGGGGCCGGGGCTTTCTTT.

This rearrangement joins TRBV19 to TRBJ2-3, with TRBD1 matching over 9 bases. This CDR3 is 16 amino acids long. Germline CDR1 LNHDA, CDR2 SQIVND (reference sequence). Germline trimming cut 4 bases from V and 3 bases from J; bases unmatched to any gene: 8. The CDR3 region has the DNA TGTGCCAGTAGTACGGACAGGGGTGGGGGGACAGATACGCAGTATTTT. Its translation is CASSTDRGGGTDTQYF.

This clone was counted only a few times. The CDR3 is CASSLAERGSYNEQFF. In DNA form, the CDR3 reads TGTGCCAGCAGCTTGGCCGAGCGGGGGTCCTACAATGAGCAGTTCTTC. The V and J genes are TRBV5-5 and TRBJ2-1, with TRBD2 identical over 8 bases. The CDR3 is made up of 16 amino acids. V shed 0 bases and J 1 base; nucleotides not matched to a gene: 3. Germline lookup yields CDR1 SGHKS and CDR2 YYEKEE (reference sequence).

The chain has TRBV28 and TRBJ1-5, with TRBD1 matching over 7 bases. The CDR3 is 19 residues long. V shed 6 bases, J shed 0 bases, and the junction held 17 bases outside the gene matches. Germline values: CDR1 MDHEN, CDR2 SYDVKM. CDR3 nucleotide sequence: TGTGCCAGCAGGGGTAGAGGGGGCTTACGGGTAAATAGCAATCAGCCCCAGCATTTT. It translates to CASRGRGGLRVNSNQPQHF.

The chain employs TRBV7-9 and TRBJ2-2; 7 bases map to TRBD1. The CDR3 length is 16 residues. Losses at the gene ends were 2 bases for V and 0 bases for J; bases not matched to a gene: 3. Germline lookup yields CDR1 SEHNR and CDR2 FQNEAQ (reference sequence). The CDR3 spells CASSLTGQPNTGELFF. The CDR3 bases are TGTGCCAGCAGCTTAACGGGACAGCCGAACACCGGGGAGCTGTTTTTT.

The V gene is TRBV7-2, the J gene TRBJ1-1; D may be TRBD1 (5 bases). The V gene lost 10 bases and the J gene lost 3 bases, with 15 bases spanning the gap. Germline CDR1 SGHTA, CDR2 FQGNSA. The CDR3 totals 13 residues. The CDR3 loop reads CANRRGIDTEAFF. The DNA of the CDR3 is TGTGCCAACAGACGGGGGATCGACACTGAAGCTTTCTTT. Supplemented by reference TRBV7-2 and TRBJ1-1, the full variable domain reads GAGVSQSPSNKVTEKGKDVELRCDPISGHTALYWYRQSLGQGLEFLIYFQGNSAPDKSGLPSDRFSAERTGGSVSTLTIQRTQQEDSAVYLCANRRGIDTEAFFGQGTRLTVV.

The CDR3 region has the DNA TGTGCCAGCAGCCCTCCTCGAGGGGGGAACACTGAAGCTTTCTTT. It specifies CASSPPRGGNTEAFF. The chain couples TRBV11-2 to TRBJ1-1; TRBD1 might be the D (6 bases). Germline CDR1 is SGHAT and CDR2 is FQNNGV. The CDR3 covers 15 residues. Trimming took off 5 bases at V and 1 base at J, with 14 bases between the two ends.

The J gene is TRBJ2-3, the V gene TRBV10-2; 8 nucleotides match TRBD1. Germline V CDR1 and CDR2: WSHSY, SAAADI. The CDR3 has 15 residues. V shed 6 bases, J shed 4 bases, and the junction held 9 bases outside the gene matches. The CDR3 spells CASRPTGVRPDTQYF. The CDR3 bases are TGCGCCAGCAGGCCGACAGGGGTAAGACCAGATACGCAGTATTTT.

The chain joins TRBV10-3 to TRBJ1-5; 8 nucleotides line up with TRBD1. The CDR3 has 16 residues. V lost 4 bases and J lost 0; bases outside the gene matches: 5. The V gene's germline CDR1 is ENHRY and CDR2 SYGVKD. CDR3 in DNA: TGTGCCATCAGTGGGGACAGGTCGGTTAGCAATCAGCCCCAGCATTTT. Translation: CAISGDRSVSNQPQHF.

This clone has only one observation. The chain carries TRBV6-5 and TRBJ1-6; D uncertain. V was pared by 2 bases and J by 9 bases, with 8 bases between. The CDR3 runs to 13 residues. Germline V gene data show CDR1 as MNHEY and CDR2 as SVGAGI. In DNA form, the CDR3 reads TGTGCCAGCAGTTACGGGAGGAGTTCACCCCTCCACTTT. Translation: CASSYGRSSPLHF.

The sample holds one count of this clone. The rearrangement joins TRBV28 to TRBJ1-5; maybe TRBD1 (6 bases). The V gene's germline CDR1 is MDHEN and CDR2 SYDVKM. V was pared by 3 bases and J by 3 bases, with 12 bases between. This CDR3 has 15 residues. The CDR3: CASSLAQGFNQPQHF. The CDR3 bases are TGTGCCAGCAGTTTGGCACAGGGATTCAATCAGCCCCAGCATTTT.

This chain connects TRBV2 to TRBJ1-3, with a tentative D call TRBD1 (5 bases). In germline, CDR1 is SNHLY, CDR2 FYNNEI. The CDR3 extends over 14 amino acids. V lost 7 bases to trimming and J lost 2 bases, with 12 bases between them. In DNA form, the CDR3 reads TGTGCCAGCATGGGGGACTACCCTGGAAACACCATATATTTT. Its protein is CASMGDYPGNTIYF.

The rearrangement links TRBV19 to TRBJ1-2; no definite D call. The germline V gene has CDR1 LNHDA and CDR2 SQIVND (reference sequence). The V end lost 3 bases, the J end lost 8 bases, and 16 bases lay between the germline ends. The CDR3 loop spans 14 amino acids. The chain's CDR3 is CASSISRLTSGYTF. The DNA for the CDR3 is TGTGCCAGTAGTATTTCCAGACTGACGTCCGGCTACACCTTC.

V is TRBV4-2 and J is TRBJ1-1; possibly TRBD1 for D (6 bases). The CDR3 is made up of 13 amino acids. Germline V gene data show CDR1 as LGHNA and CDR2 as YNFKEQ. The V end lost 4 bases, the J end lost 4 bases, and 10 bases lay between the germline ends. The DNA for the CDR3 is TGTGCCAGCAGCCTCGGACAGAGCACTGAAGCTTTCTTT. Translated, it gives CASSLGQSTEAFF.

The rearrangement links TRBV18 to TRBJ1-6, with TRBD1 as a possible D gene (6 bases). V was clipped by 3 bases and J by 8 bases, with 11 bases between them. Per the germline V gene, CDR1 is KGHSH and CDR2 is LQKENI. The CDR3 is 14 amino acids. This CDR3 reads CASSPLSGDSPLHF. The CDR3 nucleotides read TGTGCCAGCTCACCCCTGTCAGGGGATTCACCCCTCCACTTT.

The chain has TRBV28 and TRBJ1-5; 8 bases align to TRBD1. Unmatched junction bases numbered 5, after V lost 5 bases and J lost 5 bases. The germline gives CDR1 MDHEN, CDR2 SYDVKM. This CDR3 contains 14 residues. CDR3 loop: CASSPGQGYQPQHF. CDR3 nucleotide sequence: TGTGCCAGCAGTCCCGGACAGGGCTATCAGCCCCAGCATTTT.

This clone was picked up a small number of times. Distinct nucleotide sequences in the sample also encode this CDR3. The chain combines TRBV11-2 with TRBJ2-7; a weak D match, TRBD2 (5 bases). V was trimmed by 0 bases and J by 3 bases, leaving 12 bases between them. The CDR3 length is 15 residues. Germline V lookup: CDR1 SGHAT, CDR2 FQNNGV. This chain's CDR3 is CASSLEGRGSYEQYF. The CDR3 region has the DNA TGTGCCAGCAGCTTAGAGGGTCGGGGTAGCTACGAGCAGTACTTC.

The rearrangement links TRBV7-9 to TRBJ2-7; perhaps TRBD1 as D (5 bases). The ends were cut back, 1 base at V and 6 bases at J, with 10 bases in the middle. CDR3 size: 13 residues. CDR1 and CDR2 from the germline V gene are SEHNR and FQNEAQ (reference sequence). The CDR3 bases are TGTGCCAGCAGCTTAGAGGGGCAGGGCGAGCAGTACTTC. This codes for CASSLEGQGEQYF.